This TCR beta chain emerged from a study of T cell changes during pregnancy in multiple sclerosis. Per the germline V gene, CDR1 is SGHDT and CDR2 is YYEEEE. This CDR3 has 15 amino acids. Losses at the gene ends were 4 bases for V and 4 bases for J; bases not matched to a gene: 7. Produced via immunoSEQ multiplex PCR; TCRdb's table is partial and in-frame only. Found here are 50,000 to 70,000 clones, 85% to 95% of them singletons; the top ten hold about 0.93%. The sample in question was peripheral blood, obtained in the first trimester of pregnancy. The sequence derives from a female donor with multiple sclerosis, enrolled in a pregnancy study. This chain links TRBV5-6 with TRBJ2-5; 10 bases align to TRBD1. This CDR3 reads CASSADRGQVETQYF. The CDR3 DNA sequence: TGTGCCAGCAGCGCTGACAGGGGGCAAGTAGAGACCCAGTACTTC. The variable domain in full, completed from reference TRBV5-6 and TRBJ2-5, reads DAGVTQSPTHLIKTRGQQVTLRCSPKSGHDTVSWYQQALGQGPQFIFQYYEEEERQRGNFPDRFSGHQFPNYSSELNVNALLLGDSALYLCASSADRGQVETQYFGPGTRLLVL.